This TCR beta chain was obtained from a study of T cells in Graves' hyperthyroidism and ophthalmopathy (dated by TCRdb to between 2018 and 2021). A note on the overall study: To identify TCR V-J signatures that set the groups apart, the researchers used a discovery cohort of 100 patients, made up of under 45 with Graves' ophthalmopathy and about 60 with stable Graves' hyperthyroidism. Prospective prediction of ophthalmopathy was tested in an independent validation cohort consisting of 18 hyperthyroidism patients and more than 15 patients who later progressed to ophthalmopathy. The roughly 90 discovery patients were divided at random into training and test sets in a 7:3 ratio. In about 6 Graves' hyperthyroidism patients, the study also compared T-cell repertoires from thyroid tissue with T-cell repertoires from blood. Once sampling was done, hyperthyroidism patients were given methimazole at a starting dose of 30 mg daily, whereas ophthalmopathy patients were given high-dose intravenous methylprednisolone. According to the paper, TCR Vbeta CDR3 sequencing was carried out on 120 to 150 peripheral blood samples, which came from fewer than 50 ophthalmopathy, under 85 hyperthyroidism and roughly 17 progressor patients.

As encoded in the germline V gene, CDR1 is SGHRS while CDR2 is YFSETQ. The CDR3 goes from the cysteine to the phenylalanine over 14 residues. Only the CDR3 DNA is retained, 42 bases long and in frame from the first base. A patient counted as having stable Graves' hyperthyroidism if no progression to ophthalmopathy occurred over 18 months of follow-up. The hyperthyroidism patients were between 18 and 65 years old and newly diagnosed, with a disease duration of less than 2 months. Any patient with an uncontrolled infection, another autoimmune disease, pregnancy or lactation was excluded. Diagnoses were based on clinical symptoms, serum thyroxine and TRAb, thyroid ultrasound and orbital computed tomography. Total RNA was extracted using Trizol reagent, and RNA quality was assessed on an Agilent 2100 Bioanalyzer. The study at large found these results: Most expanded thyroid clonotypes (frequency above 0.001) were also found in blood, which suggests that blood repertoires may mirror thyroid immune responses. In validation, the model predicted progression to ophthalmopathy with around 71% sensitivity and 72.22% specificity, a median of roughly seven months before onset. A 13 V-J signature model separated ophthalmopathy from stable hyperthyroidism, with approximately 87% sensitivity and 81.08% specificity in cross-validation and 80%/75% in testing. Sample size was not statistically predetermined, and blinding of investigators to group allocation was not performed.

Amplification of TCR beta CDR3 regions was carried out from RNA transcripts. For the first round of RT-PCR on the TCR CDR3, the HTBI primer set was used together with the Qiagen OneStep RT-PCR kit. The libraries were constructed in a second round of multiplex PCR and then size-selected and purified. Sequencing of the libraries was done on an Illumina HiSeq2000 using paired-end 100 bp reads. In the paper's pipeline: SOAPnuke was used to process the raw data, throwing out any read that contained adapters or uncalled bases, had a mean Phred below 15, or lacked an exact constant-primer or identifier match. COPE v1.2.5 was used to merge the high-quality paired reads, and each unique nucleotide sequence was defined as a clonotype. MiTCR v1.1 was used to align clonotypes to the IMGT TRBV, TRBD and TRBJ reference segments. Only V-J combinations with frequency above 0.0001, covering about 99% of repertoires, were analysed. The TCS score was defined as the ratio of F50 (clonal expansion) to E x V (chaos), calculated using BLOSUM62-based TCRdist between CDR3 peptides within each V-J. Welch's t-statistics and random forest reduced roughly 540 V-J features to some 14, which were used in a naive Bayes classifier (R e1071). The similarity between thyroid and blood repertoires was quantified using the Morisita-Horn index. The public reads were quality trimmed at Q25 with fastp and then assembled into clones with MiXCR by TCRdb, keeping productive beta chains. Duplicate CDR3 protein sequences are folded into a single record with the most common DNA and genes. TCRdb's processing, not the authors' own work, is the source of the V and J calls. The sample has roughly 570,000 distinct CDR3 sequences on record, roughly 50% of them singletons. The top ten clones comprise 7.5% to 8.5% of the sample.

On this clonotype: Its antigen is not yet known. One junction end does not reproduce the germline sequence, and a read error may be involved.

The sequence joins TRBV5-1 to TRBJ2-1; TRBD1 is a weak D gene call, 6 bases matching. This TCR derives from a woman under 30 with Graves' hyperthyroidism. The sample was peripheral blood or thyroid tissue (not recorded which). Here is the DNA: TGCGCCAGCAGCGGAGTACAGGGCGAGAATGCGCAGTTCTTC. It specifies CASSGVQGENAQFF.